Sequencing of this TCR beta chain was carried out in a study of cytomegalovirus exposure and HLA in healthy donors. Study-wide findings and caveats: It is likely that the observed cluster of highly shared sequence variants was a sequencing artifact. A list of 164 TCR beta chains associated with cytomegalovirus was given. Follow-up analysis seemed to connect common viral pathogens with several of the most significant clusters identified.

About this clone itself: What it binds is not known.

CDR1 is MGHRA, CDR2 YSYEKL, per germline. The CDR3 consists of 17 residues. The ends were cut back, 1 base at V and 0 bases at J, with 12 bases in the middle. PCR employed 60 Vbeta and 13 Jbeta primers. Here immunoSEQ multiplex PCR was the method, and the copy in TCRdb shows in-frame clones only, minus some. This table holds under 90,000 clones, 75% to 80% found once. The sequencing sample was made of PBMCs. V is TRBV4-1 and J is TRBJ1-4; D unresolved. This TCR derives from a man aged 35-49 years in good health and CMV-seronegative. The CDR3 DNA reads TGCGCCAGCAGCCAAGCAGGAAATTATGCAACTAATGAAAAACTGTTTTTT. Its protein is CASSQAGNYATNEKLFF.